The 18 T cell receptor beta chains in this list originate from one sample, sequenced in a study of T cell responses to AZD1222 COVID-19 vaccine. Only in-frame clones appear in the TCRdb table, and some are missing; sequencing was by immunoSEQ multiplex PCR. The repertoire holds 110,000 to 150,000 clones, with approximately 91% as singletons. The sequences come from peripheral blood, collected on day 0 of AZD1222 vaccination. These receptors originate from an adult in good health.

In its sample, this clone was seen once. The V gene is TRBV18, the J gene TRBJ2-7; 8 bases align to TRBD1. V lost 6 bases, J lost 6 bases, and 7 bases stayed unmatched. Per germline, CDR1 KGHSH and CDR2 LQKENI. The CDR3 length is 13 residues. The CDR3 here is CASSWGQDSEQYF. As DNA, the CDR3 is TGTGCCAGCTCCTGGGGACAGGATTCCGAGCAGTACTTC. Filled out from reference TRBV18 and TRBJ2-7, the complete variable domain reads NAGVMQNPRHLVRRRGQEARLRCSPMKGHSHVYWYRQLPEEGLKFMVYLQKENIIDESGMPKERFSAEFPKEGPSILRIQQVVRGDSAAYFCASSWGQDSEQYFGPGTRLTVT.

The gene calls are TRBV3-1 (or the pseudogene TRBV3-2) and TRBJ1-2; D is unclear. V was clipped by 0 bases and J by 7 bases, with 18 bases between them. This CDR3 is 16 amino acids long. Germline V gene lookup returns CDR1 LGHDT and CDR2 YNNKEL (reference sequence). In DNA, the CDR3 is TGTGCCAGCAGCCAAGATCCGGGTCTCCCCCTCCCTGGCTACACCTTC. As protein: CASSQDPGLPLPGYTF.

The chain employs TRBV7-9 and TRBJ1-1; D call uncertain. CDR1 SEHNR and CDR2 FQNEAQ come from the germline V gene (reference sequence). The CDR3 has 14 amino acids. V dropped 10 bases and J dropped 1 base, with 16 bases sitting between them. The chain's CDR3 is CATRVKERNTEAFF. The CDR3 bases are TGTGCCACCAGAGTAAAGGAGCGGAACACTGAAGCTTTCTTT.

The chain employs TRBV6-5 and TRBJ1-6; tentatively, D is TRBD1 (5 bases). The V gene's germline CDR1 is MNHEY and CDR2 SVGAGI. CDR3 length: 13 residues. V was clipped by 8 bases and J by 6 bases, with 11 bases between them. Written as DNA, the CDR3 is TGTGCCAGCGGGAAGGGGATTAATTCACCCCTCCACTTT. Translating gives CASGKGINSPLHF.

J is TRBJ2-3 and V is TRBV10-1, with 8 bases identical to TRBD1. The CDR3 sequence is 18 residues long. Germline V CDR1 and CDR2: WNHNN, SYGVQD (reference sequence). The trim removed 2 bases at V and 5 bases at J, leaving 15 bases unmatched. The CDR3 loop reads CASSENVAGGTELDTQYF. In DNA form, the CDR3 reads TGCGCCAGCAGTGAGAATGTAGCAGGGGGCACGGAGTTAGATACGCAGTATTTT.

The chain recombines TRBV21-1 with TRBJ2-7; the listed D gene, TRBD1, was not tested against the DNA. TRBV21-1 is a known pseudogene. The CDR3 spans 16 residues. CDR3 amino acids: CASSKHRQGYRYEQYF. CDR3 DNA sequence: TGTGCCAGCAGCAAACACCGACAGGGTTATCGATACGAGCAGTACTTC.

The V gene is TRBV20-1, the J gene TRBJ2-1; 7 positions match TRBD1. This CDR3 region has 16 residues. V lost 3 bases to trimming and J lost 2 bases; unmatched junction nucleotides: 10. Germline V gene lookup returns CDR1 DFQATT and CDR2 SNEGSKA (reference sequence). CDR3 loop: CSASKGAGVTYNEQFF. DNA of the CDR3: TGCAGTGCTAGTAAGGGGGCAGGGGTTACCTACAATGAGCAGTTCTTC.

This clone was found a few times. The chain recombines TRBV19 with TRBJ1-3, with no clear D. CDR1 is LNHDA and CDR2 is SQIVND in the germline V gene (reference sequence). Trimming pared 5 bases from V and 0 bases from J, leaving 8 bases between. This CDR3 region has 14 residues. This chain's CDR3 is CASSETFSGNTIYF. For the CDR3, the DNA is TGTGCCAGTAGTGAGACATTCTCTGGAAACACCATATATTTT.

The chain combines TRBV7-2 with TRBJ2-7; no reliable D call. Deletions cut 1 base from V and 4 bases from J, with 11 bases between. This CDR3 contains 14 residues. Germline V gene sequence: CDR1 SGHTA, CDR2 FQGNSA. This chain's CDR3 is CASSLDGTPYEQYF. The DNA for the CDR3 is TGTGCCAGCAGCTTAGACGGCACTCCTTACGAGCAGTACTTC.

V is TRBV19 and J is TRBJ1-1; D is unresolved. CDR1 LNHDA and CDR2 SQIVND come from the germline V gene (reference sequence). The CDR3 totals 13 residues. Between the trimmed V and J ends, which lost 3 bases and 0 bases, there was a span of 5 bases. The CDR3 region is CASSMIMNTEAFF. The CDR3 bases are TGTGCCAGTAGTATGATAATGAACACTGAAGCTTTCTTT.

This chain connects TRBV5-1 to TRBJ2-5, with D possibly called TRBD1 or TRBD2 (5 bases each). The CDR3 covers 14 residues. The germline CDR1 and CDR2 sequences are SGHRS and YFSETQ. V was shortened by 2 bases and J by 6 bases, with 14 bases between the two germline ends. The CDR3: CASSLGEGRQTQYF. The CDR3 nucleotides are TGCGCCAGCAGCTTAGGTGAGGGGCGGCAGACCCAGTACTTC.

DNA of the CDR3: TGTGCCAGCAGCTCGGGACAGGGGGCGCAGCCCCAGCATTTT. It codes for CASSSGQGAQPQHF. The chain joins TRBV7-2 to TRBJ1-5, with 12 bases aligning to TRBD1. This CDR3 region has 14 residues. Germline trimming cut 4 bases from V and 7 bases from J; bases unmatched to any gene: 2. Looked up from germline, CDR1 is SGHTA and CDR2 is FQGNSA. Full variable domain (missing parts from reference TRBV7-2 and TRBJ1-5): GAGVSQSPSNKVTEKGKDVELRCDPISGHTALYWYRQSLGQGLEFLIYFQGNSAPDKSGLPSDRFSAERTGGSVSTLTIQRTQQEDSAVYLCASSSGQGAQPQHFGDGTRLSIL.

The rearrangement uses TRBV28 and TRBJ2-5, with 12 bases fitting TRBD2. The ends lost 3 bases at V and 2 bases at J; junction bases unmatched: 1. The CDR3 contains 15 residues. CDR1 is MDHEN and CDR2 is SYDVKM in the germline V gene. The CDR3 loop is CASSLTSGGQETQYF. The CDR3 DNA reads TGTGCCAGCAGTTTGACTAGCGGGGGTCAAGAGACCCAGTACTTC.

The gene calls are TRBV13 and TRBJ1-1; D is uncertain. This CDR3 contains 15 residues. V dropped 4 bases and J dropped 2 bases, with 14 bases sitting between them. Germline V lookup: CDR1 PRHDT, CDR2 FYEKMQ (reference sequence). The DNA of the CDR3 is TGTGCCAGCAGCTGGAGAAGACATATTAACACTGAAGCTTTCTTT. Its protein is CASSWRRHINTEAFF.

CDR3 amino acids: CTMAETGGNEQFF. CDR3 sequence (DNA): TGCACCATGGCCGAGACAGGGGGCAATGAGCAGTTCTTC. The J gene is TRBJ2-1, the V gene TRBV29-1; 9 bases are shared with TRBD1. The CDR3 length is 13 residues. From germline, CDR1 is SQVTM and CDR2 ANQGSEA.

The chain combines TRBV19 with TRBJ2-1; 8 bases are shared with TRBD1. Germline CDR1 and CDR2: LNHDA and SQIVND (reference sequence). This CDR3 is built from 16 residues. V lost 3 bases to trimming and J lost 3 bases; unmatched junction nucleotides: 7. In nucleotides, the CDR3 is TGTGCCAGTAGTATCACCGGGACAGGACACTACAATGAGCAGTTCTTC. Translation gives CASSITGTGHYNEQFF.

This clone was observed a single time. The CDR3: CARSLGCQGRAGELFF. The CDR3 DNA sequence: TGTGCCAGAAGCTTAGGGTGTCAGGGGAGGGCCGGGGAGCTGTTTTTT. The chain links TRBV7-5 to TRBJ2-2; no DNA check was done on the table's D call, TRBD2. TRBV7-5 is marked as a pseudogene. This CDR3 comprises 16 residues.

V and J are TRBV30 and TRBJ2-3, with 7 bases identical to TRBD2. V shed 3 bases and J 2 bases; nucleotides not matched to a gene: 5. The CDR3 has 14 amino acids. The germline V gene encodes CDR1 GTSNPN and CDR2 SVGIG (reference sequence). The DNA for the CDR3 is TGTGCCTGGAGGTTAGCGGGTAACACAGATACGCAGTATTTT. Protein product: CAWRLAGNTDTQYF.